This is a list of T cell receptor beta chains from one sample in a study of T cell responses to AZD1222 COVID-19 vaccine. Some clones are missing from TCRdb's copy, which holds only in-frame ones; the method was immunoSEQ multiplex PCR. The table records about 140,000 clones, over 85% of them present only once. The input for sequencing was peripheral blood, taken on day 0 of AZD1222 vaccination. The receptors come from an adult in good health. Each CDR3 is given with its conserved first and last residue. Fields, in order: clone size, J gene, D gene, V gene, CDR3 DNA, CDR3 protein. The D gene is left open where the match is weak. Clone sizes are given selectively: once, few, many, or a class where the clone is expanded.

>-|TRBJ2-1|TRBD1|TRBV27
TGTGCCAGCAGGTCCGGACAGGGGGCTAGGAATGAGCAGTTCTTC
CASRSGQGARNEQFF
>-|TRBJ1-1|-|TRBV27
TGTGCCAGCAGTAAACATCTTGTAGGGAACACTGAAGCTTTCTTT
CASSKHLVGNTEAFF
>-|TRBJ1-1|-|TRBV28
TGTGCCAGCACCGTAAGCGAACTTGAAGCTTTCTTT
CASTVSELEAFF
>-|TRBJ2-2|TRBD2|TRBV19
TGTGCCAGTAGTATCGGGAGGATGGGCACCGGGGAGCTGTTTTTT
CASSIGRMGTGELFF
>once|TRBJ1-1|-|TRBV3-1/TRBV3-2
TGTGCCAGCAGCCAGAGGAGTTTGAACACTGAAGCTTTCTTT
CASSQRSLNTEAFF
>-|TRBJ2-7|TRBD2|TRBV19
TGTGCCAGTAGTAACAGCGGGAGTGCCCACGAGCAGTACTTC
CASSNSGSAHEQYF
>-|TRBJ1-2|TRBD1|TRBV27
TGTGCCACACAGGGGGCGGGTTATGGCTACACCTTC
CATQGAGYGYTF
>-|TRBJ2-7|-|TRBV5-1
TGCGCCAGCAGCTTGGATAGGAGCTCCTACGAGCAGTACTTC
CASSLDRSSYEQYF
>-|TRBJ2-4|TRBD2|TRBV11-2
TGTGCCAGCGTTGGAGGGAGGGTTAAAAACATTCAGTACTTC
CASVGGRVKNIQYF
>few|TRBJ2-1|TRBD2|TRBV7-8
TGTGCCAGCAGCTCAAGACTAGCGGGAGGATACAATGAGCAGTTCTTC
CASSSRLAGGYNEQFF
>few|TRBJ1-6|-|TRBV19
TGTGCCACCGCTCAAGCCTTGGGCTTGGGACCCCTCCACTTT
CATAQALGLGPLHF
>-|TRBJ2-1|-|TRBV4-3
TGCGCCAGCAGCCAAGATGGGGAAAGGGTACGGTACAATGAGCAGTTCTTC
CASSQDGERVRYNEQFF
>-|TRBJ1-4|-|TRBV6-2/TRBV6-3
TGTGCCAGCAGCGACCCCCCCCATAATGAAAAACTGTTTTTT
CASSDPPHNEKLFF
>-|TRBJ1-5|TRBD1|TRBV7-2
TGTGCCAGCAGCTTAGGGGACAGAAATCAGCCCCAGCATTTT
CASSLGDRNQPQHF
>once|TRBJ1-5|TRBD1|TRBV7-9
TGTGCCAGCAGCTCCGGGACAGGGGGCAATCAGCCCCAGCATTTT
CASSSGTGGNQPQHF
>-|TRBJ2-1|TRBD1|TRBV24-1
TGTGCCACCAGTGATTTGCGACAGGGACCCAATGAGCAGTTCTTC
CATSDLRQGPNEQFF
>-|TRBJ2-7|-|TRBV4-3
TGCGCCAGCAGCCAAGATATCAAGCTCGAGCAGTACTTC
CASSQDIKLEQYF
>-|TRBJ2-2|-|TRBV13
TGTGCCAGCAGTTCACAGGGCACCGGGGAGCTGTTTTTT
CASSSQGTGELFF
>-|TRBJ2-7|TRBD1|TRBV7-9
TGTGCCAGCAGCGAACAGGGGGCTATTTACGAGCAGTACTTC
CASSEQGAIYEQYF
>-|TRBJ2-1|-|TRBV6-4
TGTGCCAGCAGTGCAGATCCGAACAATGAGCAGTTCTTC
CASSADPNNEQFF
>-|TRBJ2-7|TRBD1|TRBV5-1
TGCGCCAGCAGCAGAGACAGGGGGCATCAACCCTACGAGCAGTACTTC
CASSRDRGHQPYEQYF
>-|TRBJ1-6|-|TRBV6-1
TGTGCCAGCAGTGATTCACAGGGCTCTTATTCACCCCTCCACTTT
CASSDSQGSYSPLHF
>-|TRBJ2-7|-|TRBV27
TGTGCCAGCAGCCCTATACTCTCGACAACGCCATCGTACGAGCAGTACTTC
CASSPILSTTPSYEQYF
>-|TRBJ1-5|TRBD1|TRBV4-1
TGCGCCAGCAGCCAAGGCCAGGGGGAGTGGGGTCAGCCCCAGCATTTT
CASSQGQGEWGQPQHF
>-|TRBJ1-2|TRBD1|TRBV29-1
TGCAGCGTTGTGACAGGGGGTGGCTACACCTTC
CSVVTGGGYTF
>-|TRBJ1-1|-|TRBV2
TGTGCCAGCAGTGAAGCGAGGGGGGGCGTCGCTGAAGCTTTCTTT
CASSEARGGVAEAFF
>-|TRBJ2-2|-|TRBV28
TGTGCCAGCAGTTTAGGAGGATTGCCCGGGGAGCTGTTTTTT
CASSLGGLPGELFF
>-|TRBJ2-1|-|TRBV7-9
TGTGCCAGCAGCTCCTACCAGGGTAGGGAGTACAATGAGCAGTTCTTC
CASSSYQGREYNEQFF
>-|TRBJ2-5|TRBD2|TRBV4-1
TGCGCCAGCAGCCGCCTAGCGGGAGTCGGGGAGACCCAGTACTTC
CASSRLAGVGETQYF
>-|TRBJ1-1|-|TRBV3-1/TRBV3-2
TGTGCCAGCACCGAGGGGGGCATGAACACTGAAGCTTTCTTT
CASTEGGMNTEAFF
>-|TRBJ2-7|-|TRBV6-5
TGTGCCAGCAGCGCCGGGGGGCTAGCGGTAGACGAGCAGTACTTC
CASSAGGLAVDEQYF
>-|TRBJ2-1|TRBD1|TRBV5-6
TGTGCCAGCAGCTTTGGGACAGGGCACAACAATGAGCAGTTCTTC
CASSFGTGHNNEQFF
>-|TRBJ2-7|-|TRBV5-4
TGTGCCAGCAGCTTTGCGGGACGGAGCTACGAGCAGTACTTC
CASSFAGRSYEQYF
>-|TRBJ1-6|TRBD1|TRBV11-3
TGTGCCAGCAGCTTAGAAGGGGGCGCCGGCACCCTCCACTTT
CASSLEGGAGTLHF
>-|TRBJ1-5|-|TRBV30
TGTGCCTGGAGTCAGGGGCGAGGTCAGCCCCAGCATTTT
CAWSQGRGQPQHF
>-|TRBJ2-3|-|TRBV9
TGTGCCAGCAGCGTCCTGGTGGAGAGCACAGATACGCAGTATTTT
CASSVLVESTDTQYF
>-|TRBJ1-5|TRBD1|TRBV5-5
TGTGCCAGCAGCACTCAGGGGGACAATCAGCCCCAGCATTTT
CASSTQGDNQPQHF
>-|TRBJ1-1|-|TRBV4-3
TGCGCCAGCAGCCAAGATCTGGCAGACCTCACTGAAGCTTTCTTT
CASSQDLADLTEAFF
>-|TRBJ1-5|TRBD1|TRBV28
TGTGCCAGCAGTTGGACAGGGGCCGGGAAGCCCCAGCATTTT
CASSWTGAGKPQHF
>-|TRBJ1-4|-|TRBV19
TGTGCCAGTAGTACCTTGGCAGGGACAAATGAAAAACTGTTTTTT
CASSTLAGTNEKLFF
>-|TRBJ1-5|-|TRBV6-2/TRBV6-3
TGTGCCAGCAGTTACGAGGCAGGGAAGGAGAATCAGCCCCAGCATTTT
CASSYEAGKENQPQHF
>-|TRBJ1-5|TRBD1|TRBV28
TGTGCCAGCAAGCTTCTCAGGACAGGGGGCAATCAGCCCCAGCATTTT
CASKLLRTGGNQPQHF
>few|TRBJ1-6|TRBD1|TRBV9
TGTGCCAGCAGCGAATCCGGGACAGGGAATTCACCCCTCCACTTT
CASSESGTGNSPLHF
>-|TRBJ2-3|-|TRBV7-9
TGTGCCAGCAGCTCACCTCCCCGCAGGGGAAAGGGCACAGATACGCAGTATTTT
CASSSPPRRGKGTDTQYF
>-|TRBJ2-3|-|TRBV19
TGTGCCAGTAGTATCCAAGGGGTAGATACGCAGTATTTT
CASSIQGVDTQYF
>-|TRBJ1-2|TRBD1|TRBV28
TGTGCCAGCAGTTTGGTCAGGGGGGACTATGGCTACACCTTC
CASSLVRGDYGYTF
>-|TRBJ2-1|TRBD2|TRBV11-2
TGTGCCAGCAGCGGGACTAGCGGGCAGTTCTTC
CASSGTSGQFF
>-|TRBJ1-1|-|TRBV7-8
TGTGCCAGCAGCCAGCTTACGGGGGGCGCCGGGACTGAAGCTTTCTTT
CASSQLTGGAGTEAFF
>-|TRBJ2-7|-|TRBV4-2
TGTGCCAGCAGCCAAGGAAACATCAACTATGCCTACGAGCAGTACTTC
CASSQGNINYAYEQYF
>-|TRBJ2-3|-|TRBV30
TGTGCCTTGGATACCGTGGTGAGCCGGGGTACGCAGTATTTT
CALDTVVSRGTQYF
>-|TRBJ2-1|-|TRBV29-1
TGCAGCGTTGGACTAGTGATAGGCAATGAGCAGTTCTTC
CSVGLVIGNEQFF
>-|TRBJ2-2|TRBD2|TRBV4-3
TGCGCCAGCAGCCAAGATCACGCGGGACTAACCGGGGAGCTGTTTTTT
CASSQDHAGLTGELFF
>-|TRBJ1-6|-|TRBV27
TGTGCCAGCAGTTTGGAAGGGAGGGGTAATTCACCCCTCCACTTT
CASSLEGRGNSPLHF
>-|TRBJ2-7|TRBD1|TRBV7-9
TGTGCCAGCAGCTCCCGGACAGGGCCTTTCGAGCAGTACTTC
CASSSRTGPFEQYF
>-|TRBJ1-2|-|TRBV19
TGTGCCAGTAGTCCTCTGTCCTTTAACTATGGCTACACCTTC
CASSPLSFNYGYTF
>-|TRBJ2-1|TRBD2|TRBV3-1/TRBV3-2
TGTGCCAGCAGCCTAGCGGGAGGGCCCCGGTTCTTC
CASSLAGGPRFF
>once|TRBJ2-3|-|TRBV14
TGTGCCAGCAGCACTCCAGGGCTGCTAGATACGCAGTATTTT
CASSTPGLLDTQYF
>-|TRBJ1-2|-|TRBV15
TGTGCCACCAGCAGAGGGACTGGGGTTTCAGCTAACTATGGCTACACCTTC
CATSRGTGVSANYGYTF
>-|TRBJ2-4|-|TRBV19
TGTGCCAGTACGCCACTACAGGCAGGGGATCCCAAAAACATTCAGTACTTC
CASTPLQAGDPKNIQYF